This T cell receptor beta chain stems from a study of T-cell memory formation after mild COVID-19 listed by TCRdb under 2021. As for the study more broadly: TCR sequence clusters from the two donors were largely donor specific. Two young, previously healthy adult volunteers made up the cohort, one male and one female. In two donors, T-cell clones that expanded and contracted after mild COVID-19 were tracked by sequencing TCRalpha and TCRbeta repertoires over time. The research as a whole found: Only two mild cases were covered by the study, and larger cohorts that include severe cases with pre-infection samples were considered necessary. Clones that contracted from day 15 to 85 showed balanced CD4/CD8 phenotypes, whereas a second wave of clones that expanded from day 15 to 37 leaned towards CD4+. The detection of some responding clones in pre-infection memory suggests that pre-existing cross-reactive memory T cells joined the SARS-CoV-2 response. Contracting CD4+ clones were found mainly in CM and EM memory subsets, while CD8+ clones were enriched in EMRA. SARS-CoV-2 specificity was not confirmed for the second-wave clones peaking on day 37.

The sequencer listed for this sample is Illumina NovaSeq 6000. cDNA libraries for TCRalpha and TCRbeta were prepared by 5'RACE using constant-segment primers, with sample barcodes and unique molecular identifiers added. Trizol reagent was used to extract RNA from every sample. The libraries were amplified in two PCR steps, and the second step added a second sample barcode and Illumina TruSeq adapters. Sequencing of libraries was performed on an Illumina NovaSeq with 2 x 150 bp paired-end reads. The published analysis was carried out like this. With migec v1.2.7, reads were demultiplexed and then collapsed into UMI-guided consensus sequences. Using mixcr v2.1.11, UMI consensuses were aligned to TRA and TRB V and J templates and then assembled into clonotypes. Expanded or contracted clonotypes were those called significant by both edgeR and NoisET, with noise models trained on biological replicates. For edgeR calls, a false discovery rate-adjusted p below 0.01 and a log2 fold-change threshold of 1 were applied. As an exploratory analysis of dynamics, max-normalized trajectories of the 1000 most abundant clonotypes were examined by PCA with hierarchical clustering. Separately sequenced CD4+ and CD8+ repertoires were used to assign the CD4 or CD8 phenotype of responding clones. Starting from the raw public reads, TCRdb applied fastp trimming at Q25, assembled clones with MiXCR and retained in-frame beta chains. Under each unique CDR3 protein, matching rows form one entry showing the most common genes and DNA. These V and J calls rely on TCRdb rather than the paper's analysis. Counted in this sample were some 200,000 distinct CDR3 sequences; 9% to 10% of them appeared once. The ten largest clones capture roughly 4% of the sample.

V is cut back by 3 bases and J by 1 base, with 4 bases in the junction unmatched. The CDR3, cysteine through phenylalanine, is 16 amino acids long. CDR3 DNA only is kept here, 48 bases in frame from base 1. CDR1 and CDR2 are read off the germline V gene as KGHSH and LQKENI. Ficoll-Paque density gradient centrifugation was used to isolate PBMCs. As for this clonotype: No antigen is known for it. The input lacks base qualities; no much larger clone sits a single base away.

The source is a man aged 18 to 30 who had mild COVID-19 (a few samples of this study predate the infection). The sample titles of this study are shuffled in the database, so cell type and time point are left out; the donor was told from shared clones. Recombination connected TRBV18 to TRBJ2-2, with 8 bases in between that match TRBD1. The sequenced material came from PBMCs or a T cell subset sorted from them (not recorded which). The CDR3 region: CASSPPGTGNTGELFF. The nucleotides read TGTGCCAGCTCACCCCCCGGGACAGGGAACACCGGGGAGCTGTTTTTT.